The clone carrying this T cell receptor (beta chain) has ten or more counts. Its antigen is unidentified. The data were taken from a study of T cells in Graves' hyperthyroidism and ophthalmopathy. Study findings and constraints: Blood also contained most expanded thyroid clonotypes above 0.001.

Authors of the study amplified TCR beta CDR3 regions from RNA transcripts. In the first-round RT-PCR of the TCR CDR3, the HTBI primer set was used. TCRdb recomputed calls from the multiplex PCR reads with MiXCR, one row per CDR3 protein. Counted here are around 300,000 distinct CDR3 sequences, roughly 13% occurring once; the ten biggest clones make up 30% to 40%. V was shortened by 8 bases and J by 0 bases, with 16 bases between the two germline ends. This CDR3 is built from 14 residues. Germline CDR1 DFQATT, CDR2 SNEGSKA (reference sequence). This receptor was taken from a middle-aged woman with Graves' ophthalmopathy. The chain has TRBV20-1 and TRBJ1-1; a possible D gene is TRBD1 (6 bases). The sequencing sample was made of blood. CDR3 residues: CSSNRAGMNTEAFF. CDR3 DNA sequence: TGCAGTTCTAACAGGGCTGGGATGAACACTGAAGCTTTCTTT.